These T cell receptor beta chains were read from a single sample in a study of response to subunit inactivated influenza vaccine. TCRdb analysed the RT-PCR reads with MiXCR anew, one entry per CDR3 protein. The data show about 520,000 distinct CDR3 sequences, 9.5% to 12% seen once. The sequences come from PBMCs from blood, collected about 6 weeks after vaccination. The receptors were gathered from a man between 45 and 60 years old who received an inactivated influenza vaccine. CDR3s include the opening cysteine and the closing phenylalanine or tryptophan. A D gene is named only where the DNA matches it firmly. Size is omitted from some rows. Given values are once, few, many or a class for expanded clones.

d_call j_call clone_size v_call cdr3_length cdr3_nt cdr3_aa
TRBD2 TRBJ2-2 few TRBV7-3 16 TGTGCCAGCAGCGTCGATAGCGGGAGAGACACCGGGGAGCTGTTTTTT CASSVDSGRDTGELFF
TRBD1 TRBJ1-6 NA TRBV2 14 TGTGCCAGCATCCGGGACAGGGTTAATTCACCCCTCCACTTT CASIRDRVNSPLHF
NA TRBJ2-7 few TRBV3-1 11 TGTGCCAGCAGCTGGGAAGGCGAGCAGTACTTC CASSWEGEQYF
NA TRBJ2-5 NA TRBV5-1 15 TGCGCCAGCAGACGGGACACCACGCCAGCAGAGACCCAGTACTTC CASRRDTTPAETQYF
NA TRBJ2-3 NA TRBV12-3/TRBV12-4 14 TGTGCCAGCAGTTTAGCCTCTTTCGGAGATACGCAGTATTTT CASSLASFGDTQYF
TRBD2 TRBJ2-1 few TRBV7-9 16 TGTGCCAGCAGCCGTCGGGGGGGTAGAGGCTGGAGTGAGCAGTTCTTC CASSRRGGRGWSEQFF
NA TRBJ2-5 NA TRBV12-3/TRBV12-4 15 TGTGCCAGCAGTTTTTCCGGGTCAAACCAAGAGACCCAGTACTTC CASSFSGSNQETQYF
NA TRBJ1-2 few TRBV29-1 14 TGCAGCGTTGAACGTTGGGGCAGTAACTATGGCTACACCTTC CSVERWGSNYGYTF
NA TRBJ1-2 NA TRBV20-1 12 TGCAGTGCTCGGGATCAGTCCTATGGCTACACCTTC CSARDQSYGYTF
TRBD1 TRBJ2-7 few TRBV12-3/TRBV12-4 17 TGTGCCAGCAGTTTACGCCCCCCGGGACAGGGAAACTACGAGCAGTACTTC CASSLRPPGQGNYEQYF
TRBD1 TRBJ1-2 many TRBV6-2/TRBV6-3 15 TGTGCCAGCAGTTACCTATTGAGCAGGGGGAGCGGCTACACCTTC CASSYLLSRGSGYTF
TRBD2 TRBJ2-6 NA TRBV11-2 21 TGTGCCAGCAGCCCGATTTGGACTAGCCGGGAGCTTTATACTGGGGCCAACGTCCTGACTTTC CASSPIWTSRELYTGANVLTF
NA TRBJ2-1 many TRBV6-5 15 TGTGCCAGCAGTTACGACAAAAGCTCCTACAATGAGCAGTTCTTC CASSYDKSSYNEQFF
NA TRBJ1-4 NA TRBV4-2 16 TGTGCCAGCAGCCAAGATGCGGCCCCCCCGCGAGAAAAACTGTTTTTT CASSQDAAPPREKLFF
NA TRBJ2-3 NA TRBV15 13 TGTGCCACCAGCAGAGGGCAGGTTGATACGCAGTATTTT CATSRGQVDTQYF
NA TRBJ2-5 NA TRBV6-4 16 TGTGCCAGCAGTGACTTGGGGACTCCGAAACGGGAGACCCAGTACTTC CASSDLGTPKRETQYF
TRBD2 TRBJ2-7 few TRBV7-2 17 TGTGCCAGCAGCTTAGGACTAGGGACTAGCGGGAAGTACGAGCAGTACTTC CASSLGLGTSGKYEQYF
TRBD2 TRBJ2-2 NA TRBV29-1 15 TGCGGCGTTCGAGCGGGGGGGTCTTTGACCGGGGAGCTGTTTTTT CGVRAGGSLTGELFF
NA TRBJ2-6 NA TRBV3-1 12 TGTGCCACCCCATCGGGGGCCAACGTCCTGACTTTC CATPSGANVLTF
NA TRBJ1-1 many TRBV12-3/TRBV12-4 11 TGTGCCAGCACCATAGGGCCTGGAGCTTTCTTT CASTIGPGAFF
TRBD2 TRBJ2-3 NA TRBV20-1 13 TGCAGTGCTAGTAGGACTAGCGTCGATACGCAGTATTTT CSASRTSVDTQYF
TRBD1 TRBJ1-4 NA TRBV29-1 13 TGCAGCGCAGGACAGGCGGGTAATGAAAAACTGTTTTTT CSAGQAGNEKLFF
TRBD2 TRBJ2-1 many TRBV20-1 15 TGCAGTGCTAGAGATCCCGCGGGAGGGTTGTATGAGCAGTTCTTC CSARDPAGGLYEQFF
NA TRBJ2-3 many TRBV10-3 14 TGTGCCATCAGTGAATCCGGGTTTGGAGATACGCAGTATTTT CAISESGFGDTQYF
NA TRBJ2-2 many TRBV12-3/TRBV12-4 15 TGTGCCAGCAGACCTACCGGGACGACCACCGGGGAGCTGTTTTTT CASRPTGTTTGELFF
NA TRBJ1-1 NA TRBV20-1 11 TGCAGTGCTCTAGACCACCCTGAAGCTTTCTTT CSALDHPEAFF
NA TRBJ2-7 few TRBV29-1 12 TGCAGCGTTGGGGAGCGGGTCTGGGAGCAGTACTTC CSVGERVWEQYF
NA TRBJ2-7 few TRBV6-2/TRBV6-3 14 TGTGCCAGCAGGCACCTGACAGGCTCCTACGAGCAGTACTTC CASRHLTGSYEQYF
NA TRBJ1-2 few TRBV9 15 TGTGCCAGCAGCGTAGGGCCCGGATCTAACTATGGCTACACCTTC CASSVGPGSNYGYTF
NA TRBJ2-2 few TRBV9 15 TGTGCCAGCAGCGAGACCGAGAGGGCCGTCGGGGAGCTGTTTTTT CASSETERAVGELFF
TRBD1 TRBJ2-7 many TRBV12-3/TRBV12-4 14 TGTGCCAGCAGCTTAGGGACAGGGGCCTACGAGCAGTACTTC CASSLGTGAYEQYF
NA TRBJ2-3 medium-sized TRBV24-1 13 TGTGCCACCAGTGATTTGACCACAAGCAAGCAGTATTTT CATSDLTTSKQYF
NA TRBJ2-1 NA TRBV20-1 10 TGCAGTGCTACCGACCGGAAGCAGTTCTTC CSATDRKQFF
TRBD2 TRBJ2-2 many TRBV7-6 14 TGTGCCAGCAGCTTAGAACTAGCGTCCGGGGAGCTGTTTTTT CASSLELASGELFF
TRBD2 TRBJ2-1 NA TRBV6-2/TRBV6-3 15 TGTGCCAGCAGTGAGTCGGGACTAGCGGCCAATGAGCAGTTCTTC CASSESGLAANEQFF
TRBD2 TRBJ2-1 NA TRBV5-5 17 TGTGCCAGCACTCCGACTAGCGTGCTTCCTAGGATTGATGAGCAGTTCTTC CASTPTSVLPRIDEQFF
TRBD1 TRBJ2-1 NA TRBV7-2 13 TGTGCCTGCCGCCAGGGGGACTACAATGAGCAGTTCTTC CACRQGDYNEQFF
NA TRBJ2-3 NA TRBV5-1 15 TGCGCCAGCAGCTATCCAGGGGCTGCGAAAGATACGCAGTATTTT CASSYPGAAKDTQYF
NA TRBJ2-6 many TRBV6-5 14 TGTGCCAGCAGTTCTGGGTCTGGGGCCAACGTCCTGACTTTC CASSSGSGANVLTF
TRBD2 TRBJ2-1 NA TRBV4-2 15 TGTGCCAGCAGCCAACTAGCGGGGGAATACAATGAGCAGTTCTTC CASSQLAGEYNEQFF
TRBD1 TRBJ2-5 many TRBV12-3/TRBV12-4 15 TGTGCCAGCACCCGCGGACAGGGGGGGCAAGAGACCCAGTACTTC CASTRGQGGQETQYF
NA TRBJ2-1 few TRBV20-1 14 TGCAGTGCTAGAGGGACACCCGCTACGGGTGAGCAGTTCTTC CSARGTPATGEQFF
NA TRBJ2-1 NA TRBV28 13 TGTGCCAGCAGTCCACATGGGGTGAATGAGCAGTTCTTC CASSPHGVNEQFF
NA TRBJ2-3 few TRBV5-1 15 TGCGCCAGCAGATCCCCGGGGGCCCCCACAGATACGCAGTATTTT CASRSPGAPTDTQYF
NA TRBJ2-6 many TRBV29-1 13 TGCAGCGTAGGGGCGGCTGGGGCCAACGTCCTGACTTTC CSVGAAGANVLTF
NA TRBJ2-2 NA TRBV5-1 15 TGCGCCAGCAGCTCTGAGACAGAGCGGACCGGGGAGCTGTTTTTT CASSSETERTGELFF
NA TRBJ1-4 NA TRBV5-1 15 TGCGCCAGCAGCTTGAGGTCAGAAACTAATGAAAAACTGTTTTTT CASSLRSETNEKLFF
NA TRBJ2-1 NA TRBV10-3 15 TGTGCCATCAGTGGTTCCGGGGGTTCCTACAATGAGCAGTTCTTC CAISGSGGSYNEQFF
NA TRBJ1-4 few TRBV27 18 TGTGCCAGCAGTTTGGGACCTAGCCGGGTTACGAATAATGAAAAACTGTTTTTT CASSLGPSRVTNNEKLFF
NA TRBJ1-1 NA TRBV11-2 16 TGTGCCAGCAGCTTAGGGCCCTCTCGGGGAAAGAGTGAAGCTTTCTTT CASSLGPSRGKSEAFF
NA TRBJ1-1 many TRBV10-3 11 TGTGCCATCAAGAAGGGGGCTGAAGCTTTCTTT CAIKKGAEAFF
NA TRBJ2-3 many TRBV7-2 13 TGTGCCAGCAGCCAGAGGGAAGGAGATACGCAGTATTTT CASSQREGDTQYF
NA TRBJ1-6 few TRBV3-1 19 TGTGCCAGCAGCCAAGATTTAGTAAAGGCGAGCTCCTATAATTCACCCCTCCACTTT CASSQDLVKASSYNSPLHF
TRBD2 TRBJ2-5 many TRBV3-1 15 TGTGCCAGCAGCCAAGGTTCGGGGGGAACGGAGACCCAGTACTTC CASSQGSGGTETQYF
NA TRBJ1-1 NA TRBV7-9 14 TGTGCCAGCAGCTCGACTATCTCGAACACTGAAGCTTTCTTT CASSSTISNTEAFF
NA TRBJ1-1 few TRBV18 15 TGTGCCAGCTCGGGGGGTGCCGCAGTGAACACTGAAGCTTTCTTT CASSGGAAVNTEAFF
NA TRBJ2-2 many TRBV4-2 15 TGTGCCAGCAGCCAAGTCGCCAAGAACACCGGGGAGCTGTTTTTT CASSQVAKNTGELFF